The 31 T cell receptor beta chains reported below all come from one sample, sequenced in a study of cytomegalovirus exposure and HLA in healthy donors. PCR involved 60 Vbeta and 13 Jbeta primers. Method: immunoSEQ multiplex PCR; TCRdb's copy keeps in-frame clones and lacks some. The sample comprises around 130,000 clones, around 77% of which are singletons, and 1.2% rests with the top ten. Sequenced: PBMCs. Receptors were obtained from a man aged 45-60 years in good health and CMV-seronegative.

The rearrangement uses TRBV19 and TRBJ2-3, with D possibly matching TRBD1 (5 bases). Germline V gene data show CDR1 as LNHDA and CDR2 as SQIVND (reference sequence). The CDR3 consists of 13 residues. Between the trimmed V and J ends, which lost 5 bases and 2 bases, there was a span of 8 bases. In nucleotides, the CDR3 is TGTGCCAGTAGTCGCAGGGACACAGATACGCAGTATTTT. It yields the protein CASSRRDTDTQYF.

This clone occurred a few times. The genes are TRBV7-2 and TRBJ1-4; 7 bases are a match to TRBD1. V was pared by 5 bases and J by 0 bases, with 3 bases of the junction left unmatched. Germline V gives CDR1 SGHTA, CDR2 FQGNSA. The CDR3 sequence is 15 residues long. The CDR3 region is CASSTGTATNEKLFF. CDR3 bases: TGTGCCAGCAGCACCGGGACAGCAACTAATGAAAAACTGTTTTTT.

The CDR3 sequence is CASSAGGRAYNEQFF. In DNA form, the CDR3 reads TGTGCCAGCAGTGCGGGAGGGAGGGCTTACAATGAGCAGTTCTTC. V gene TRBV28 combines with J gene TRBJ2-1, with TRBD2 identical over 9 bases. The CDR3 is made up of 15 amino acids. Germline assignment: CDR1 MDHEN and CDR2 SYDVKM. With V trimmed by 5 bases and J by 4 bases, 6 bases remained unmatched. Using reference TRBV28 and TRBJ2-1 for the parts outside the CDR3, the full variable domain is DVKVTQSSRYLVKRTGEKVFLECVQDMDHENMFWYRQDPGLGLRLIYFSYDVKMKEKGDIPEGYSVSREKKERFSLILESASTNQTSMYLCASSAGGRAYNEQFFGPGTRLTVL.

V usage is TRBV7-9 and J usage is TRBJ1-1; TRBD1 matches at 7 bases. Germline CDR1 is SEHNR and CDR2 is FQNEAQ (reference sequence). Trimming at V came to 5 bases and at J to 4 bases, leaving 7 bases not matched to a gene. The length of the CDR3 is 14 residues. Here the CDR3 DNA reads TGTGCCAGCAGCACCCGAGGGGGCAGCACTGAAGCTTTCTTT. This codes for CASSTRGGSTEAFF.

This chain links TRBV4-1 with TRBJ2-2; D ambiguous. V gave up 4 bases and J gave up 5 bases, with 11 bases separating them. Germline values: CDR1 MGHRA, CDR2 YSYEKL. The CDR3 totals 14 residues. The DNA of the CDR3 is TGCGCCAGCAGCCCTATTCTTAGAACCGGGGAGCTGTTTTTT. Protein: CASSPILRTGELFF.

This rearrangement joins TRBV9 to TRBJ1-2; no reliable D call. The CDR3 is made up of 16 amino acids. V was clipped by 6 bases and J by 4 bases, with 22 bases between them. The V gene's germline CDR1 is SGDLS and CDR2 YYNGEE. This CDR3 is CASTPFSGIPSYGYTF. The CDR3 DNA is TGTGCCAGCACCCCATTCTCGGGGATTCCTTCCTATGGCTACACCTTC.

The chain employs TRBV18 and TRBJ1-5; weak D call: TRBD1 (5 bases). The CDR3 covers 15 residues. The V end was cut by 5 bases, the J end by 3 bases, with 14 bases between. Germline-derived CDR1 and CDR2 are KGHSH and LQKENI. The CDR3 DNA reads as TGTGCCAGCTCATCTTCCGGGGGGGTCAATCAGCCCCAGCATTTT. It specifies CASSSSGGVNQPQHF.

The chain combines TRBV30 with TRBJ2-5; no definite D call. The V end lost 5 bases, the J end lost 3 bases, and 10 bases lay between the germline ends. There are 12 residues in the CDR3. CDR1 and CDR2 (germline): GTSNPN, SVGIG (reference sequence). The CDR3 sequence is CAWGSYEETQYF. The DNA of the CDR3 is TGTGCCTGGGGCAGTTACGAAGAGACCCAGTACTTC.

For this clone: Other DNA sequences in the same sample also yield this CDR3. This chain uses TRBV7-9 with TRBJ2-5; TRBD2 agrees at 8 bases. V dropped 1 base and J dropped 1; count of bases not matched to a gene: 2. CDR1 and CDR2 (germline): SEHNR, FQNEAQ (reference sequence). The CDR3 loop spans 15 amino acids. Here the CDR3 DNA reads TGTGCCAGCAGCTTAGTGGCGGGAGGCCAAGAGACCCAGTACTTC. It yields the protein CASSLVAGGQETQYF.

The J gene is TRBJ2-7, the V gene TRBV19; 9 bases align to TRBD2. Germline CDR1 reads LNHDA; CDR2 reads SQIVND (reference sequence). V shed 5 bases, J shed 4 bases, and the junction held 6 bases outside the gene matches. The CDR3 covers 14 residues. The DNA for the CDR3 is TGTGCCAGTAGTGTAGCTAGCGGGAAATACGAGCAGTACTTC. It translates to CASSVASGKYEQYF.

This clone appeared once. V usage is TRBV19 and J usage is TRBJ1-2; 7 nucleotides agree with TRBD1. Looked up from germline, CDR1 is LNHDA and CDR2 is SQIVND (reference sequence). The CDR3 contains 14 residues. Germline trimming cut 3 bases from V and 4 bases from J; bases unmatched to any gene: 5. This CDR3 reads CASSIPDRIYGYTF. In DNA, the CDR3 is TGTGCCAGTAGTATCCCGGACAGGATCTATGGCTACACCTTC.

The V call is TRBV10-3, the J call TRBJ1-2; D not resolved. Trimming cost V 3 bases and J 4 bases, with 3 bases left between them. CDR3 size: 11 residues. The V gene's germline CDR1 is ENHRY and CDR2 SYGVKD. In DNA form, the CDR3 reads TGTGCCATCAGTGACAGCTATGGCTACACCTTC. Translated: CAISDSYGYTF.

The V gene is TRBV2, the J gene TRBJ1-1; no definite D call. This CDR3 is 12 amino acids long. V gave up 4 bases and J gave up 0 bases, with 3 bases separating them. Germline V gene data show CDR1 as SNHLY and CDR2 as FYNNEI. The CDR3, as DNA: TGTGCCAGCAGTGTTATGAACACTGAAGCTTTCTTT. Its translation is CASSVMNTEAFF.

The chain recombines TRBV7-6 with TRBJ2-7; 11 positions agree with TRBD1. This CDR3 region has 15 residues. Germline CDR1 reads SGHVS; CDR2 reads FNYEAQ. The trim removed 5 bases at V and 5 bases at J, leaving 8 bases unmatched. In DNA, the CDR3 is TGTGCCAGCAGCCCTGGGACAGGGGGTAGGAACGAGCAGTACTTC. Protein sequence: CASSPGTGGRNEQYF.

This clone was observed once. The chain uses TRBV5-5 and TRBJ2-7; the D is unclear. The V and J ends lost 0 bases and 4 bases respectively, with 11 bases between them. Germline V gene data show CDR1 as SGHKS and CDR2 as YYEKEE (reference sequence). The CDR3 spans 14 residues. CDR3 DNA sequence: TGTGCCAGCAGCTTGGTAATTAGCAGATACGAGCAGTACTTC. Amino acid sequence: CASSLVISRYEQYF.

The chain links TRBV11-1 to TRBJ2-7; 8 nucleotides agree with TRBD2. The J segment lost 6 bases and the V segment lost 2 bases, leaving 9 bases of the junction unmatched. This CDR3 has 15 amino acids. Per germline, CDR1 SGHAT and CDR2 FQDESV (reference sequence). The CDR3 bases are TGTGCCAGCAGCTTATTGACGGGAGGGCCTTCCGAGCAGTACTTC. Translation: CASSLLTGGPSEQYF.

This clone was observed a few times. The V call is TRBV28, the J call TRBJ1-2, with D possibly being TRBD1 (6 bases). This CDR3 comprises 13 residues. Germline lookup yields CDR1 MDHEN and CDR2 SYDVKM. Trimming pared 9 bases from V and 4 bases from J, leaving 15 bases between. This chain's CDR3 is CASRSGEFYGYTF. In nucleotides, the CDR3 is TGTGCCAGTCGCTCAGGGGAATTCTATGGCTACACCTTC.

This clone showed up just a few times. The chain recombines TRBV5-1 with TRBJ2-1; 9 nucleotides agree with TRBD1. The germline V gene encodes CDR1 SGHRS and CDR2 YFSETQ. The CDR3 loop spans 16 amino acids. J gave up 6 bases and V 4 bases, and 11 bases lay outside the gene matches. The CDR3 region is CASSQRTGEDRNEQFF. Written as DNA, the CDR3 is TGCGCCAGCAGCCAAAGGACAGGGGAAGATCGCAATGAGCAGTTCTTC.

This clone was detected only a few times. The rearrangement uses TRBV7-2 and TRBJ1-6; 7 bases agree with TRBD1. The CDR3 covers 15 residues. V was pared by 1 base and J by 7 bases, with 4 bases of the junction left unmatched. Germline V gene data show CDR1 as SGHTA and CDR2 as FQGNSA. This CDR3 is CASSLGEGANSPLHF. The CDR3 DNA is TGTGCCAGCAGCTTAGGTGAGGGGGCAAATTCACCCCTCCACTTT.

V is TRBV10-3 and J is TRBJ1-2, with a weak D call TRBD1 (6 bases). Germline CDR1 ENHRY, CDR2 SYGVKD. V lost 2 bases, J lost 4 bases, and 8 bases lay in between. The CDR3 consists of 13 residues. CDR3 sequence: CAISEPDSYGYTF. CDR3 bases: TGTGCCATCAGTGAGCCGGACAGCTATGGCTACACCTTC.

This clone was seen more than once but under ten times. CDR3 amino acids: CASSLPGTDTQYF. CDR3 bases: TGTGCCAGCAGCTTGCCCGGCACAGATACGCAGTATTTT. The rearrangement links TRBV5-4 to TRBJ2-3, with D unresolved. Germline V lookup: CDR1 SGHNT, CDR2 YYREEE (reference sequence). The CDR3 extends over 13 amino acids. Trimming cost V 1 base and J 1 base, with 4 bases left between them.

This chain connects TRBV29-1 to TRBJ1-1; 7 bases align to TRBD1. Germline CDR1 SQVTM, CDR2 ANQGSEA. V shed 3 bases, J shed 1 base, and the junction held 2 bases outside the gene matches. The CDR3 runs 13 residues. CDR3 protein: CSVEPGGNTEAFF. CDR3 DNA: TGCAGCGTTGAGCCAGGGGGGAACACTGAAGCTTTCTTT.

CDR3 in amino acids: CASSLTTGGYTF. In DNA, the CDR3 is TGTGCCAGCAGTTTAACCACAGGGGGCTACACCTTC. The rearrangement uses TRBV28 and TRBJ1-2; tentative D call: TRBD1 (6 bases). The germline gives CDR1 MDHEN, CDR2 SYDVKM. This CDR3 comprises 12 residues. Trimming shortened V by 2 bases and J by 8 bases, and 9 bases separated the two germline ends.

This chain connects TRBV2 to TRBJ2-7, with TRBD1 matching over 8 bases. V shed 5 bases and J 5 bases; nucleotides not matched to a gene: 5. Germline values: CDR1 SNHLY, CDR2 FYNNEI. The CDR3 extends over 13 amino acids. CDR3 coding DNA: TGTGCCAGCAGTCTTTTGACAGGGGACGAGCAGTACTTC. This translates into CASSLLTGDEQYF.

The chain uses TRBV11-1 and TRBJ2-3; a possible D gene is TRBD2 (6 bases). Between the trimmed V and J ends, which lost 1 base and 0 bases, there was a span of 14 bases. This CDR3 region has 17 residues. Looked up from germline, CDR1 is SGHAT and CDR2 is FQDESV (reference sequence). The CDR3 DNA is TGTGCCAGCAGCTTAGTAGGGTCGGGAGCTAGCACAGATACGCAGTATTTT. Residues: CASSLVGSGASTDTQYF.

The rearrangement uses TRBV18 and TRBJ1-2; 9 bases match TRBD1. The germline gives CDR1 KGHSH, CDR2 LQKENI. The CDR3 is made up of 15 amino acids. With V trimmed by 3 bases and J by 4 bases, 6 bases remained unmatched. The CDR3 here is CASSPGGTGSYGYTF. In DNA form, the CDR3 reads TGTGCCAGCTCACCCGGCGGGACAGGGTCCTATGGCTACACCTTC.

The chain employs TRBV6-5 and TRBJ1-1; 9 bases match TRBD1. Trimming removed 5 bases from V and 11 bases from J; junction bases left unmatched: 6. The CDR3 sequence is 12 residues long. Germline CDR1 MNHEY, CDR2 SVGAGI. The CDR3 coding sequence is TGTGCCAGCAGTCCAGGCGGGACAGGGGCTTTCTTT. Translating it yields CASSPGGTGAFF.

The chain is built from TRBV28 and TRBJ2-1; a possible D gene is TRBD1 (6 bases). This CDR3 region has 15 residues. The V and J ends lost 5 bases and 0 bases respectively, with 11 bases between them. In germline, CDR1 is MDHEN, CDR2 SYDVKM. CDR3 sequence: CASSPTGLSYNEQFF. CDR3 coding DNA: TGTGCCAGCAGTCCAACAGGGCTCTCCTACAATGAGCAGTTCTTC. Together with reference TRBV28 and TRBJ2-1, the CDR3 gives the full variable domain: DVKVTQSSRYLVKRTGEKVFLECVQDMDHENMFWYRQDPGLGLRLIYFSYDVKMKEKGDIPEGYSVSREKKERFSLILESASTNQTSMYLCASSPTGLSYNEQFFGPGTRLTVL.

The chain links TRBV5-6 to TRBJ2-5; weak D call: TRBD2 (6 bases). The CDR3 sequence is 14 residues long. The ends were cut back, 4 bases at V and 1 base at J, with 11 bases in the middle. The V gene's germline CDR1 is SGHDT and CDR2 YYEEEE. Here the CDR3 reads CASSQGLFQETQYF. CDR3 coding DNA: TGTGCCAGCAGCCAGGGACTGTTCCAAGAGACCCAGTACTTC. Full variable domain (rest looked up from reference TRBV5-6 and TRBJ2-5): DAGVTQSPTHLIKTRGQQVTLRCSPKSGHDTVSWYQQALGQGPQFIFQYYEEEERQRGNFPDRFSGHQFPNYSSELNVNALLLGDSALYLCASSQGLFQETQYFGPGTRLLVL.

J is TRBJ2-2 and V is TRBV7-8; perhaps TRBD2 as D (6 bases). The CDR3 loop spans 16 amino acids. V was pared by 1 base and J by 1 base, with 10 bases between. The germline V gene has CDR1 SGHVS and CDR2 FQNEAQ. The CDR3, as DNA: TGTGCCAGCAGCTTAGTGGGGGGTGTGAACACCGGGGAGCTGTTTTTT. Protein sequence: CASSLVGGVNTGELFF.

V gene TRBV5-1 combines with J gene TRBJ2-1, with unresolved D. Germline V lookup: CDR1 SGHRS, CDR2 YFSETQ. The V end was cut by 5 bases, the J end by 6 bases, with 9 bases between. The CDR3 loop spans 12 amino acids. For the CDR3, the DNA is TGCGCCAGCAGGGCCCATCCCAATGAGCAGTTCTTC. Translating it yields CASRAHPNEQFF.